This T cell receptor (beta chain) originates from a study of T-cell reconstitution after alpha-beta-depleted transplantation in children. V shed 5 bases and J 4 bases; nucleotides not matched to a gene: 10. The CDR3 has 16 residues. Germline assignment: CDR1 SGHVS and CDR2 FQNEAQ. This clonotype showed up just a few times. The library targeted TCRbeta and was prepared with unique molecular identifiers. In TCRdb, the PCR reads were re-called with MiXCR into one record per CDR3 protein. The sample carries 190,000 or so distinct CDR3 sequences, about 6.3% recorded once. The chain links TRBV7-8 to TRBJ2-1; 8 nucleotides match TRBD2. Sequenced material: PBMCs from the stem cell graft donor, taken from the stem cell graft. The receptor was derived from a human donor who donated a stem cell graft to a child with Wiskott-Aldrich syndrome. The CDR3 loop is CASSVFSGIMYNEQFF. In DNA, the CDR3 is TGTGCCAGCAGCGTCTTTAGCGGGATAATGTACAATGAGCAGTTCTTC.